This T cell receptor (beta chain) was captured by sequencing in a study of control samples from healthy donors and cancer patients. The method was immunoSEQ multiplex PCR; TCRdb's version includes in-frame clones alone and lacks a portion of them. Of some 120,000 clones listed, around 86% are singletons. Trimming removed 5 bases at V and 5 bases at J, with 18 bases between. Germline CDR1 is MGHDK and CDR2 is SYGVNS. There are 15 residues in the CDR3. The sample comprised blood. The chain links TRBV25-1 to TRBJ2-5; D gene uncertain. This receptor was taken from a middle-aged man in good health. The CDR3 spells CASSPLKGQAETQYF. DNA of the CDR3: TGTGCCAGCAGTCCCCTCAAAGGGCAGGCGGAGACCCAGTACTTC.